Below are 2 T cell receptor beta chains sequenced from a single sample in a study of cytomegalovirus exposure and HLA in healthy donors. Sequenced by immunoSEQ multiplex PCR; TCRdb stores in-frame clones only, minus some. Among some 150,000 clones listed, 70% to 90% were seen once. Sequencing was done on a sample of PBMCs. These receptors originate from a woman under 30 in good health and CMV-seropositive.

This chain connects TRBV27 to TRBJ2-2; perhaps TRBD1 as D (5 bases). CDR1 MNHEY and CDR2 SMNVEV come from the germline V gene (reference sequence). Deletions cut 5 bases from V and 0 bases from J, with 16 bases between. The CDR3 contains 17 residues. CDR3 DNA: TGTGCCAGCAGTATCCTCTCAGGACACACGAACACCGGGGAGCTGTTTTTT. This encodes CASSILSGHTNTGELFF.

The chain carries TRBV13 and TRBJ2-5; D unclear. Germline CDR1 and CDR2: PRHDT and FYEKMQ (reference sequence). The CDR3 extends over 14 amino acids. Trimming shortened V by 0 bases and J by 2 bases, and 7 bases separated the two germline ends. CDR3 bases: TGTGCCAGCAGCTTAGGGACTGCTCAAGAGACCCAGTACTTC. It is translated as CASSLGTAQETQYF.